The rows below give T cell receptor beta chains drawn from one sample of a study of blood T cell repertoires in COVID-19. TCRdb's copy holds only in-frame clones and misses some; the assay was immunoSEQ multiplex PCR. The sample lists about 270,000 clones; over 75% were seen once. Sample: PBMCs or T cells enriched from blood (not recorded which). The receptor source for this set is a woman aged 18-30 years who had recovered from COVID-19. Both conserved end residues are part of each CDR3. The D gene is left open where the match is weak. Clone size is not always given. Where it is, it says once, few, many or a class for expanded clones.

J gene	clone size	V gene	D gene	CDR3 DNA	CDR3 protein
TRBJ2-1	.	TRBV2	TRBD1	TGTGCCAGCAGTAGGGGCCCCCGGGACAGGGGGAACAATGAGCAGTTCTTC	CASSRGPRDRGNNEQFF
TRBJ1-1	.	TRBV6-5	.	TGTGCCAGCAGTTACTATGAGGGAGCCCCTGGCACTGCTTTCTTT	CASSYYEGAPGTAFF
TRBJ1-2	.	TRBV28	.	TGTGCCAGCAGTGCCCAGTGGGCCAAGGATGCCTATGGCTACACCTTC	CASSAQWAKDAYGYTF
TRBJ2-5	.	TRBV9	.	TGTGCCAGCAGTTCCGGGAAACTGCGAGCCTACCAAGAGACCCAGTACTTC	CASSSGKLRAYQETQYF
TRBJ2-2	once	TRBV3-1/TRBV3-2	.	TGTGCCAGCAGCGCAACAGTGAACACCGGGGAGCTGTTTTTT	CASSATVNTGELFF
TRBJ2-2	.	TRBV2	.	TGTGCCAGCAGCGCCTCTTGGGGCTCCGGGGAGCTGTTTTTT	CASSASWGSGELFF
TRBJ2-3	.	TRBV5-1	.	TGCGCCAGCAGCTTGGTGACGGGGAACACAGATACGCAGTATTTT	CASSLVTGNTDTQYF
TRBJ2-5	.	TRBV19	.	TGTGCCAGTAGTATCTCTCGGGGGCAAGAGACCCAGTACTTC	CASSISRGQETQYF
TRBJ2-5	.	TRBV10-1	.	TGCGCCAGCAGTGATTCGGGGAGAGAGGAGACCCAGTACTTC	CASSDSGREETQYF
TRBJ2-3	.	TRBV6-5	.	TGTGCCAGCAGACACCGGGATTTCACAGATACGCAGTATTTT	CASRHRDFTDTQYF
TRBJ1-5	.	TRBV7-2	.	TGTGCCAGCAGCTTAGAAGGGGATCAGCCCCAGCATTTT	CASSLEGDQPQHF
TRBJ1-1	.	TRBV5-1	.	TGCGCCAGCAGCAGGGGGAGGGGACCCCCGAACACTGAAGCTTTCTTT	CASSRGRGPPNTEAFF
TRBJ2-1	.	TRBV5-1	TRBD2	TGCGCCAGCAGCTCGAGCGGGATTTTGGATGAGCAGTTCTTC	CASSSSGILDEQFF
TRBJ1-1	once	TRBV29-1	TRBD1	TGCAGCGGAAATCCCGGACAGGGCCACACTGAAGCTTTCTTT	CSGNPGQGHTEAFF
TRBJ1-6	.	TRBV25-1	TRBD1	TGTGCCAGCAGTGCAAAGGACAGGGGCAATTCACCCCTCCACTTT	CASSAKDRGNSPLHF
TRBJ1-2	.	TRBV4-1	.	TGCGCCAGCAGCCAGTCACAGGACCCTTATGGCTACACCTTC	CASSQSQDPYGYTF
TRBJ1-5	.	TRBV9	.	TGTGCCAGCAGCGCAGGAGGGGACGGCTATCAGCCCCAGCATTTT	CASSAGGDGYQPQHF
TRBJ1-5	.	TRBV2	TRBD1	TGTGCCAGCAGCACGCTACGGACAGGGGTGTCAAGGGTCGATCAGCCCCAGCATTTT	CASSTLRTGVSRVDQPQHF
TRBJ2-3	once	TRBV2	TRBD1	TGTGCCAGTTCCGCGACAGGGCCCTACACAGATACGCAGTATTTT	CASSATGPYTDTQYF
TRBJ2-5	.	TRBV11-2	TRBD2	TGTGCCAGCAGCCGACGGGGGGGCCAAGAGACCCAGTACTTC	CASSRRGGQETQYF
TRBJ2-5	few	TRBV4-2	TRBD1	TGTGCCAGCAGCCAGGAAACAGGGGGCGAAGAGACCCAGTACTTC	CASSQETGGEETQYF
TRBJ1-1	.	TRBV5-1	TRBD1	TGCGCCAGCAGCTCTGGACAGGGGGCCAACACTGAAGCTTTCTTT	CASSSGQGANTEAFF
TRBJ1-4	.	TRBV11-2	TRBD1	TGTGCCAGCAGCTGGACAGGGGGCCATGAAAAACTGTTTTTT	CASSWTGGHEKLFF
TRBJ1-2	.	TRBV5-1	.	TGCGCCAACCTAGAACAAGTAGGGGAAGTATATGGCTACACCTTC	CANLEQVGEVYGYTF
TRBJ2-5	.	TRBV18	.	TGTGCCAGCTCACCACCGAGCCCGGGGTTTGGGGAAGAGACCCAGTACTTC	CASSPPSPGFGEETQYF
TRBJ1-5	once	TRBV27	TRBD1	TGTGCCAGCAGCCCAACAGGGGAAGGCAATCAGCCCCAGCATTTT	CASSPTGEGNQPQHF
TRBJ1-2	.	TRBV27	.	TGTGCCAGCACCCGAGGGGAGGTTACCTATGGCTACACCTTC	CASTRGEVTYGYTF
TRBJ1-1	.	TRBV19	TRBD1	TGTGCCAGTAGTATAATAGGGACAGGGGACGGAGGCACTGAAGCTTTCTTT	CASSIIGTGDGGTEAFF
TRBJ1-2	.	TRBV3-1/TRBV3-2	.	TGTGCCAGCAGCCAAGGGGGCAGGGCTAACTATGGCTACACCTTC	CASSQGGRANYGYTF
TRBJ2-3	.	TRBV5-1	TRBD2	TGCGCCAGCAGCGGGACCCCTAAGGGCGGGGGGTTCGCAGATACGCAGTATTTT	CASSGTPKGGGFADTQYF
TRBJ2-2	.	TRBV24-1	TRBD1	TGTGCCACCAGTGATGCCGACAGGGGGCTACTCACCGGGGAGCTGTTTTTT	CATSDADRGLLTGELFF
TRBJ2-3	.	TRBV15	.	TGTGCCACCAGTTACCGGGACAAAAGCACAGATACGCAGTATTTT	CATSYRDKSTDTQYF
TRBJ1-6	once	TRBV2	.	TGTGCCATCAAGAGCTCCTATAATTCACCCCTCCACTTT	CAIKSSYNSPLHF
TRBJ1-2	.	TRBV19	TRBD1	TGTGCCAGTAGTATAGTTGACAGGGAAGGCTACACCTTC	CASSIVDREGYTF
TRBJ2-3	.	TRBV27	TRBD1	TGTGCCAGCAGTTTATGGGACAGCAGCACAGATACGCAGTATTTT	CASSLWDSSTDTQYF
TRBJ1-5	.	TRBV7-9	.	TGTGCCAGCAGCACAGCCGGATTCAGTCAGCCCCAGCATTTT	CASSTAGFSQPQHF
TRBJ1-6	.	TRBV9	.	TGTGCCAGCAGCGTAGGGGGGGAGTTAGAATCACCCCTCCACTTT	CASSVGGELESPLHF
TRBJ2-1	.	TRBV7-6	TRBD1	TGTGCCAGCAGCTTCGGACAGGGACCCGACAATGAGCAGTTCTTC	CASSFGQGPDNEQFF
TRBJ1-1	once	TRBV2	.	TGTGCCAGCAGTGGTCCCGGGGTGACTGAAGCTTTCTTT	CASSGPGVTEAFF
TRBJ2-7	.	TRBV5-5	TRBD1	TGTGCCAGCAGCCCGGGACAGATTACCTACGAGCAGTACTTC	CASSPGQITYEQYF
TRBJ1-6	.	TRBV5-1	TRBD1	TGCGCCAGCAGATCCCTGGGGACAGAGAATTCACCCCTCCACTTT	CASRSLGTENSPLHF
TRBJ1-1	.	TRBV7-2	.	TGTGCCAGCAGCTTTAGCGCGGGGGCATACACTGAAGCTTTCTTT	CASSFSAGAYTEAFF
TRBJ2-5	.	TRBV11-3	TRBD1	TGTGCCAGCAGCCGACAGGGCGGAGGAGAGACCCAGTACTTC	CASSRQGGGETQYF
TRBJ2-7	once	TRBV14	TRBD2	TGTGCCAGCAGCCTTACGGCGGGGGGCTGGGGCGAGCAGTACTTC	CASSLTAGGWGEQYF
TRBJ2-5	.	TRBV28	TRBD2	TGTGCCAGCAGCCTACTAGCGGGGACCGGGGAGACCCAGTACTTC	CASSLLAGTGETQYF